This T cell receptor beta chain was retrieved from a study of cytomegalovirus exposure and HLA in healthy donors. It was with 60 Vbeta and 13 Jbeta primers that the PCR ran. This table comes from immunoSEQ multiplex PCR, and its TCRdb copy is limited to in-frame clones, with some not included. Among around 230,000 clones listed, about three quarters were seen once. The CDR3 length is 14 residues. Trimming took off 5 bases at V and 3 bases at J, with 13 bases between the two ends. The V gene's germline CDR1 is MGHRA and CDR2 YSYEKL. This rearrangement joins TRBV4-1 to TRBJ1-1; weak D call: TRBD1 (5 bases). The sequence was obtained from a male donor in good health and CMV-seronegative. Sequenced material: PBMCs. The CDR3 protein is CASSDMGRDTEAFF. The CDR3 nucleotides read TGCGCCAGCAGCGACATGGGCAGGGACACTGAAGCTTTCTTT.